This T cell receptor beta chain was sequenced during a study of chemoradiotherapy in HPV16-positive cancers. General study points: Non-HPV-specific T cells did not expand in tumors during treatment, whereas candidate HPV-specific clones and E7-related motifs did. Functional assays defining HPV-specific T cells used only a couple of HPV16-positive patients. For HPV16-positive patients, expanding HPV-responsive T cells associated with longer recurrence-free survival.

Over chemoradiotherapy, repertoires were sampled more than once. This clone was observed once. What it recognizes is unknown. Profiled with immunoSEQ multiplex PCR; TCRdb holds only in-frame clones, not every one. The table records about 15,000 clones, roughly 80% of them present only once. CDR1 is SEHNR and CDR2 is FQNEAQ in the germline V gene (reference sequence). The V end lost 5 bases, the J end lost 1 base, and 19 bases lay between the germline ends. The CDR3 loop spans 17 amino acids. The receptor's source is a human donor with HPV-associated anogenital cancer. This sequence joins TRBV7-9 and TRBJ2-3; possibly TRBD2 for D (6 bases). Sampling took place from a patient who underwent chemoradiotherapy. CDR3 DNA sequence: TGTGCCAGCAGCCCGGGAAGTTTGGGAGGTGGCACAGATACGCAGTATTTT. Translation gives CASSPGSLGGGTDTQYF.